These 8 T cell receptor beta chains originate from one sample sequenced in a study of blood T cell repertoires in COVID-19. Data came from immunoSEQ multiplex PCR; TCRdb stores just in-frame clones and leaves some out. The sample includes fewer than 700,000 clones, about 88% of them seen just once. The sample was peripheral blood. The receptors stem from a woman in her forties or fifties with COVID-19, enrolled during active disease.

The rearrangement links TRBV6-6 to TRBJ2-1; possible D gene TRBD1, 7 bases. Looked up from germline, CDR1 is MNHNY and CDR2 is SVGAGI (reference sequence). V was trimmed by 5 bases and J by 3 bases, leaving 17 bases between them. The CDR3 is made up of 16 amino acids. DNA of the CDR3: TGTGCCAGCAGTGCACAGGGGACTTACCTCTACAATGAGCAGTTCTTC. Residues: CASSAQGTYLYNEQFF.

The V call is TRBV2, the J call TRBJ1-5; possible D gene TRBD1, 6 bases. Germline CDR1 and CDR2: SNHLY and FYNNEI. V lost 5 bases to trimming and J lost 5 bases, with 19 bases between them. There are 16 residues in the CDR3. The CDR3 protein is CASSPTGFASYQPQHF. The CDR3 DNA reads TGTGCCAGCAGTCCTACAGGGTTCGCGTCATATCAGCCCCAGCATTTT.

The CDR3 region is CASSSGGTANTEAFF. The CDR3 DNA reads TGTGCCAGCAGTTCCGGAGGGACCGCGAACACTGAAGCTTTCTTT. The chain combines TRBV6-5 with TRBJ1-1, with D maybe TRBD1 (5 bases). CDR3 length equals 15 residues. Per germline, CDR1 MNHEY and CDR2 SVGAGI. Trimming removed 4 bases from V and 1 base from J, with 13 bases in between.

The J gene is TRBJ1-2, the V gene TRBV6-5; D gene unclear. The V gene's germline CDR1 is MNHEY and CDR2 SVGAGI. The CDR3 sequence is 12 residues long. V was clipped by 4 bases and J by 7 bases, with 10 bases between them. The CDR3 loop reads CASSSHAFGYTF. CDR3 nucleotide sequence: TGTGCCAGCAGTTCGCACGCGTTTGGCTACACCTTC.

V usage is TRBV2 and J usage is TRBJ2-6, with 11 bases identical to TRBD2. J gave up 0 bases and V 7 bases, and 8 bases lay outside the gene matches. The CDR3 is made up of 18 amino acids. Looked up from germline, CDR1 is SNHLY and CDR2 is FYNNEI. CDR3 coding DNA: TGTGCCAGCAACTCAGGACTAGCGGGCCGCTCTGGGGCCAACGTCCTGACTTTC. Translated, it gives CASNSGLAGRSGANVLTF.

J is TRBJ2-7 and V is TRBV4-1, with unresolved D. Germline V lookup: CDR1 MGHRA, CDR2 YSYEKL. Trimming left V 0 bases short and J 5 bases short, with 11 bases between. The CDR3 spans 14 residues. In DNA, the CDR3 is TGCGCCAGCAGCCAAGAATCCGGGTCCCACGAGCAGTACTTC. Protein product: CASSQESGSHEQYF.

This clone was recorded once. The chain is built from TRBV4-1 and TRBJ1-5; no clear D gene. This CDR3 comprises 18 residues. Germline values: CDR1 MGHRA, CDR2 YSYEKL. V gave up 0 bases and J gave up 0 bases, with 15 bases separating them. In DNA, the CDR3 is TGCGCCAGCAGCCAAGATCTCGCAGGCAGCTATAGCAATCAGCCCCAGCATTTT. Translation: CASSQDLAGSYSNQPQHF.

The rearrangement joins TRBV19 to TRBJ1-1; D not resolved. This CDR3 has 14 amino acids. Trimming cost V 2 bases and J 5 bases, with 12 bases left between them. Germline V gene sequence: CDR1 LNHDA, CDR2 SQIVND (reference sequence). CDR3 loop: CASSISGRRTEAFF. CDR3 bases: TGTGCCAGTAGTATATCGGGCAGGAGGACTGAAGCTTTCTTT.